The present T cell receptor (beta chain) was sequenced within a study of regulatory T cells in long-lasting Graves disease. HTBI primers from iRepertoire and Arm-PCR of CDR3 regions yielded the TCR beta libraries. Each CDR3 protein gets one entry after TCRdb re-called the multiplex PCR reads with MiXCR. The table has about 440,000 distinct CDR3 sequences, about 15% seen once. The CDR3 covers 15 residues. The germline CDR1 and CDR2 sequences are LNHDA and SQIVND (reference sequence). V trimming: 5 bases; J trimming: 3 bases; junction bases outside the gene matches: 4. This clonotype was detected many times. Documented time point: newly diagnosed GD, antithyroid drugs for less than 3 months. PBMCs were the source of the RNA used for TCR sequencing. The same data also contributed to another study, on T cells in Graves' hyperthyroidism and ophthalmopathy.

The material was peripheral blood mononuclear cells (PBMCs), obtained at new diagnosis, from a patient treated with antithyroid drugs. The chain couples TRBV19 to TRBJ2-1; 10 bases align to TRBD2. This sequence was found in a woman in her twenties or thirties with Graves disease. CDR3 DNA sequence: TGTGCCAGTAGTGATCTAGCGGGAGACTACAATGAGCAGTTCTTC. It is translated as CASSDLAGDYNEQFF.